This T cell receptor (beta chain) was observed in a study of shared T cell receptors in the human thymus. Sequencing used immunoSEQ multiplex PCR; TCRdb keeps in-frame clones, though not all of them. The sample carries about 500,000 clones, around 78% recorded once. These same records also appear under a second study, on human thymus T cells. From that second work: In thymic and blood repertoires alike, V and J usage looked biased.

What was sequenced was thymocytes. The clonotype was recovered from a boy under two years old with a congenital heart defect.

CDR3 bases: TGTGCCAGTAGTTCCCCTGGGACAGGGGTTGGGAGCAATCAGCCCCAGCATTTT. Its translation: CASSSPGTGVGSNQPQHF. The gene calls are TRBV19 and TRBJ1-5; 10 bases fit TRBD1. The junction had 11 bases not matched to a gene; V was cut back by 5 bases and J by 1 base. The V gene's germline CDR1 is LNHDA and CDR2 SQIVND (reference sequence). The CDR3 totals 18 residues.